The clone carrying this TCR beta chain was counted ten times or more. Its antigen is as yet unknown. Amplified regions were TCR beta CDR3 sequences from RNA transcripts. RT-PCR in the first round (using the HTBI primer set) targeted the TCR CDR3. TCRdb called the multiplex PCR reads again in MiXCR, with one record for every CDR3 protein. In the table there are 300,000 to 450,000 distinct CDR3 sequences, around a quarter of which are singletons. These data originate in a study of T cells in Graves' hyperthyroidism and ophthalmopathy. Study-wide results and limits: A model using 13 V-J features told ophthalmopathy apart from stable hyperthyroidism. Most expanded thyroid clonotypes above 0.001 recurred in blood.

V lost 4 bases to trimming and J lost 7 bases, with 20 bases between them. From germline, CDR1 is SGHNT and CDR2 YENEEA. The CDR3 is 16 residues long. Pregnant or lactating patients were excluded, as were those with uncontrolled infection or other autoimmune disease. PBMCs came from 10 ml fresh peripheral blood. The TCR comes from a man over 45 with Graves' hyperthyroidism. Input material: blood. J is TRBJ2-1 and V is TRBV11-3; tentatively, D is TRBD2 (6 bases). The CDR3 spells CASSSRDSPLLNEQFF. CDR3 nucleotide sequence: TGTGCCAGCAGCTCGAGGGACTCTCCGCTATTGAATGAGCAGTTCTTC.